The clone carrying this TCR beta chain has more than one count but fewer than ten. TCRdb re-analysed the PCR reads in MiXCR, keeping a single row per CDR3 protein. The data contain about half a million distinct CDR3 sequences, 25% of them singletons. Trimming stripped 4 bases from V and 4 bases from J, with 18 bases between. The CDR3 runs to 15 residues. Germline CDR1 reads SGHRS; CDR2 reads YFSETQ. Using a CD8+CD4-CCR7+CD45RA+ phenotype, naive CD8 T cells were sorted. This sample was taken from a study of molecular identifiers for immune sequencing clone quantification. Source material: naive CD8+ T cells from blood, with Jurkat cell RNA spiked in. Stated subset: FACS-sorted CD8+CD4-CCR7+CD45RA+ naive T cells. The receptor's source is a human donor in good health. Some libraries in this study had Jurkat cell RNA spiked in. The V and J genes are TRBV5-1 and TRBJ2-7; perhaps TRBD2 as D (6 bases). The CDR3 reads CASSLWPGSRYEQYF. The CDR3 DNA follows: TGCGCCAGCAGCCTATGGCCCGGGAGTCGGTACGAGCAGTACTTC. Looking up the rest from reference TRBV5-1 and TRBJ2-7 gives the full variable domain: KAGVTQTPRYLIKTRGQQVTLSCSPISGHRSVSWYQQTPGQGLQFLFEYFSETQRNKGNFPGRFSGRQFSNSRSEMNVSTLELGDSALYLCASSLWPGSRYEQYFGPGTRLTVT.